This entry describes one T cell receptor beta chain. Its binding antigen is unknown. No much larger clone exists at a distance of one base, and base qualities are not known. Whole blood was collected in K2EDTA tubes by collaborating institutions according to the institutions' own protocols. For TCRbeta analysis, collaborator samples were shipped as frozen whole blood, as isolated PBMCs, or as DNA extracted from either sample type. The CDR3 holds 14 amino acids from the cysteine to the phenylalanine. The CDR3 DNA has 42 bases and is translated from base 1. The germline V gene gives CDR1 as SGHVS and CDR2 as FQNEAQ. Ends trimmed: V by 5 bases, J by 5 bases; bases unmatched to a gene: 8. This sample was taken from a study of blood T cell repertoires in COVID-19 (dated by TCRdb to about 2020). Describing the broader study: Collaborator samples came from the United States, Italy and Spain and covered acute and convalescent phases of COVID-19. The repertoires were made available in a free public database intended to serve as a resource for research on the immune response to SARS-CoV-2. The prospective study material was composed of cDNA or gDNA derived from T cells, B-cell-depleted T cells, or PBMCs. Nearly every sample came with metadata listing a de-identified subject ID, COVID-19 status, age in years and sex. Deeply sampled blood TCRbeta repertoires from subjects exposed to, actively infected with, or recovered from COVID-19 were included in the dataset. HLA class I and class II types, where available, came from metadata supplied by the sample provider rather than from assay-based typing. Samples came from the ongoing ImmuneRACE study (first 160 participants) plus 1,254 subjects from 6 global collaborators.

Study-wide findings and limitations: How much clinical and demographic metadata was included differed by source and by participant, and the metadata was provided uncurated.

TCRbeta CDR3 regions were amplified from genomic DNA using the immunoSEQ Assay, a bias-controlled multiplex PCR. Regarding the original processing steps: The number of nucleated cells in each sample was estimated from the amplification of reference gene primers within the assay. To quantify the absolute abundance of each unique TCRbeta CDR3 rearrangement, sequence reads were collapsed and filtered. For each sample, productive Simpson clonality was calculated as the square root of Simpson's diversity index over productive rearrangements. TCRdb provides this immuneACCESS table in a form limited to in-frame rearrangements. Some clones are lacking; in checked studies, under half of them reflect an unresolved V gene, and why the rest are absent is not known. The V and J calls and the clone size are those of that table, but D and trimming were determined from the DNA. This sample gives about 220,000 clones in total; more than 65% of them show up just once. Clones ranked in the top ten supply about 2.3% of the sample.

The TCR comes from a woman aged 60-70 years with acute or convalescent COVID-19. The chain is assembled from TRBV7-8 and TRBJ1-1; 7 middle bases align to TRBD1. The sample consisted of peripheral blood. The nucleotide sequence is given as TGTGCCAGCAGCCCAAGACAGGGAAGAACTGAAGCTTTCTTT. It specifies CASSPRQGRTEAFF.